The present entry profiles one T cell receptor (beta chain) with its context. Antigen unknown. This sample stems from a study of tumor-infiltrating lymphocytes in primary liver carcinoma. Study context: The cohort consisted of patients whose primary liver carcinoma was surgically resected.

Broader study findings: Tumor region pairs shared more overlap than did tumor-adjacent and tumor-blood pairs. Tumors reached a significantly greater top-250-clone fraction than blood did (p = 0.039).

The source of the blood RNA was unsorted whole blood, and germline DNA was extracted as well. Preoperatively, peripheral blood was drawn, roughly 3.6 milliliters in total. The CDR3 consists of 17 residues. Germline V gene lookup returns CDR1 MNHEY and CDR2 SVGEGT. V lost 1 base and J 7 bases, leaving 23 bases between the germline ends. Making TCR beta cDNA involved approximately 0.5 ug total RNA and a constant-region primer. For TCR beta, libraries were produced by three nested multiplex PCR rounds using slightly modified ARM-PCR. TRBV1-TRBV30 forward and Cbeta reverse primers drove the first two approximately 11-cycle rounds. TCRdb itself ran the multiplex PCR reads through MiXCR, one entry per CDR3 protein. The sample lists around 330,000 distinct CDR3 sequences, around three fifths occurring once.

This TCR came from a woman under 40 with primary liver carcinoma and hepatitis B virus infection. The sample taken for sequencing was peripheral blood. The rearrangement uses TRBV6-2 or TRBV6-3 and TRBJ2-7, with D uncertain. The CDR3 nucleotides read TGTGCCAGCAGTTACTATAGGGCCACAGAATGGTACGAGGAGCAGTACTTC. This codes for CASSYYRATEWYEEQYF.